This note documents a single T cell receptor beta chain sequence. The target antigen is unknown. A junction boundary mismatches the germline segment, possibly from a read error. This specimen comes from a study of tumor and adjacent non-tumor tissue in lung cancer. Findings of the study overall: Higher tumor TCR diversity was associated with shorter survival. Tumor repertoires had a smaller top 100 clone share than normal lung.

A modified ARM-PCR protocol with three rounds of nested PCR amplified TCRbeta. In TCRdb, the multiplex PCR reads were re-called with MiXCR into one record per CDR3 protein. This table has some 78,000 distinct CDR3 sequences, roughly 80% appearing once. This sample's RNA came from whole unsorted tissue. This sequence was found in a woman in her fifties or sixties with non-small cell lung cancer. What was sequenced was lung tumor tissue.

The DNA for the CDR3 is TGCAGGGTTGCGGGGAGTCTGTCCACAGATACGCAGTATTTT. This encodes CRVAGSLSTDTQYF. This sequence joins TRBV29-1 and TRBJ2-3; TRBD2 is a possible D gene (6 bases). The CDR3 spans 14 residues. Germline V CDR1 and CDR2: SQVTM, ANQGSEA.